This T cell receptor beta chain was recorded in a study of blood T cell repertoires in COVID-19. Here immunoSEQ multiplex PCR was the method, and the copy in TCRdb shows in-frame clones only, minus some. The sample lists 150,000 to 250,000 clones, 82% occurring once. CDR3 size: 15 residues. CDR1 and CDR2 (germline): SGHTA, FQGNSA. Trimming removed 5 bases from V and 6 bases from J; junction bases left unmatched: 13. The specimen sequenced was PBMCs or T cells enriched from blood (not recorded which). The gene calls are TRBV7-2 and TRBJ2-7; TRBD2 agrees at 7 bases. The sequence was obtained from a man aged 40-55 years who had recovered from COVID-19. The CDR3 loop reads CASSTRDYIGREQYF. DNA of the CDR3: TGTGCCAGCAGCACCCGGGACTACATCGGGCGCGAGCAGTACTTC.